This is a list of T cell receptor beta chains from one sample in a study of cytomegalovirus exposure and HLA in healthy donors. The data were produced by immunoSEQ multiplex PCR, yet TCRdb's version contains in-frame clones alone and is incomplete. The data contain 90,000 to 150,000 clones, over 70% of them seen just once; the ten biggest clones take up more than 1.4%. Sequencing used PBMCs. The receptors here all came from a woman younger than 35 in good health and CMV-seronegative. CDR3s include the opening cysteine and the closing phenylalanine or tryptophan. Each record gives: V gene, D gene, CDR3 length, J gene, clone size, CDR3 protein, CDR3 DNA. D genes are given only for firm matches. Size values are once, few and many counts, or a class for expanded clones, and some rows have none.

v_call: TRBV5-6
d_call: -
cdr3_length: 13
j_call: TRBJ2-7
clone_size: few
cdr3_aa: CASSLGSYYEQYF
cdr3_nt: TGTGCCAGCAGCTTGGGGAGTTATTACGAGCAGTACTTC

v_call: TRBV5-1
d_call: -
cdr3_length: 15
j_call: TRBJ1-1
clone_size: few
cdr3_aa: CASSLALAGNTEAFF
cdr3_nt: TGCGCCAGCAGCTTGGCTTTAGCCGGGAACACTGAAGCTTTCTTT

v_call: TRBV7-7
d_call: -
cdr3_length: 16
j_call: TRBJ1-5
clone_size: -
cdr3_aa: CASSPTPGGRDQPQHF
cdr3_nt: TGTGCTAGCAGCCCTACCCCCGGGGGGCGGGATCAGCCCCAGCATTTT

v_call: TRBV2
d_call: -
cdr3_length: 13
j_call: TRBJ2-7
clone_size: once
cdr3_aa: CASSESHSYEQYF
cdr3_nt: TGTGCCAGCAGTGAATCCCACAGCTACGAGCAGTACTTC

v_call: TRBV11-2
d_call: -
cdr3_length: 15
j_call: TRBJ1-2
clone_size: -
cdr3_aa: CASSLGRGAPYGYTF
cdr3_nt: TGTGCCAGCAGCTTAGGGCGAGGAGCTCCCTATGGCTACACCTTC

v_call: TRBV7-2
d_call: -
cdr3_length: 13
j_call: TRBJ1-1
clone_size: -
cdr3_aa: CASRRSGNTEAFF
cdr3_nt: TGTGCCAGCAGGAGGTCTGGAAACACTGAAGCTTTCTTT

v_call: TRBV5-4
d_call: TRBD2
cdr3_length: 18
j_call: TRBJ2-3
clone_size: -
cdr3_aa: CASSPNLGLAGGQDTQYF
cdr3_nt: TGTGCCAGCAGCCCTAATCTTGGGCTAGCGGGGGGGCAAGATACGCAGTATTTT

v_call: TRBV5-1
d_call: TRBD2
cdr3_length: 15
j_call: TRBJ2-1
clone_size: -
cdr3_aa: CASSTASGLYNEQFF
cdr3_nt: TGCGCCAGCAGCACTGCTAGCGGCCTCTACAATGAGCAGTTCTTC

v_call: TRBV5-6
d_call: TRBD1
cdr3_length: 14
j_call: TRBJ2-7
clone_size: -
cdr3_aa: CASSLGDSTYEQYF
cdr3_nt: TGTGCCAGCAGCTTGGGGGACAGTACCTACGAGCAGTACTTC

v_call: TRBV6-6
d_call: -
cdr3_length: 15
j_call: TRBJ1-2
clone_size: -
cdr3_aa: CASSYSQDTYYGYTF
cdr3_nt: TGTGCCAGCAGTTACTCACAGGACACCTACTATGGCTACACCTTC

v_call: TRBV5-6
d_call: -
cdr3_length: 18
j_call: TRBJ1-1
clone_size: once
cdr3_aa: CASSLVGQIIGMNTEAFF
cdr3_nt: TGTGCCAGCAGCTTGGTCGGACAGATCATCGGCATGAACACTGAAGCTTTCTTT

v_call: TRBV4-1
d_call: -
cdr3_length: 13
j_call: TRBJ2-7
clone_size: -
cdr3_aa: CASSQAPVHEQYF
cdr3_nt: TGCGCCAGCAGCCAAGCCCCAGTGCACGAGCAGTACTTC

v_call: TRBV28
d_call: TRBD1
cdr3_length: 17
j_call: TRBJ1-1
clone_size: -
cdr3_aa: CASSFPLRTGMNTEAFF
cdr3_nt: TGTGCCAGCAGTTTTCCCCTTCGGACAGGAATGAACACTGAAGCTTTCTTT

v_call: TRBV9
d_call: -
cdr3_length: 14
j_call: TRBJ2-5
clone_size: -
cdr3_aa: CASSFQGPGETQYF
cdr3_nt: TGTGCCAGCAGCTTCCAGGGCCCAGGGGAGACCCAGTACTTC

v_call: TRBV4-3
d_call: -
cdr3_length: 16
j_call: TRBJ1-1
clone_size: once
cdr3_aa: CASSQGRQRLNTEAFF
cdr3_nt: TGCGCCAGCAGCCAAGGACGGCAGAGGTTGAACACTGAAGCTTTCTTT

v_call: TRBV7-9
d_call: -
cdr3_length: 12
j_call: TRBJ1-1
clone_size: -
cdr3_aa: CASSLGGHLAFF
cdr3_nt: TGTGCCAGCAGCCTAGGGGGACACCTAGCTTTCTTT

v_call: TRBV7-7
d_call: -
cdr3_length: 14
j_call: TRBJ1-1
clone_size: -
cdr3_aa: CASTQLAGSTEAFF
cdr3_nt: TGTGCTAGCACCCAATTGGCCGGGAGCACTGAAGCTTTCTTT